This entry describes one TCR beta chain. This sample is drawn from a study of T cells in Graves' hyperthyroidism and ophthalmopathy. The CDR3 sequence is 16 residues long. The germline V and J ends were trimmed by 5 bases and 4 bases, with 20 bases remaining between them. Germline lookup yields CDR1 SEHNR and CDR2 FQNEAQ (reference sequence). Using RNA transcripts as the source, TCR beta CDR3 regions were amplified. The HTBI set primed first-round TCR CDR3 RT-PCR. TCRdb analysed the multiplex PCR reads with MiXCR anew, one entry per CDR3 protein. The sample carries hundreds of thousands of distinct CDR3 sequences, roughly 45% recorded once.

The TCR was taken from an adult man with Graves' disease, either hyperthyroidism or ophthalmopathy (not recorded which). Sequenced material: peripheral blood or thyroid tissue (not recorded which). This chain joins TRBV7-9 and TRBJ1-1; D is undetermined. Here the CDR3 DNA reads TGTGCCAGCAGCACCCCAGTACAGTCCTCGAGCACTGAAGCTTTCTTT. It encodes CASSTPVQSSSTEAFF.